One sample yielded the 3 T cell receptor beta chains listed below, sequenced in a study of T cell responses to AZD1222 COVID-19 vaccine. Measured with immunoSEQ multiplex PCR; TCRdb has only the in-frame clones, and not every one. The data contain some 180,000 clones, roughly 90% of them seen just once; the ten biggest clones take up 1.5% to 2%. Sequencing used peripheral blood, obtained on day 0 of AZD1222 vaccination. These receptor sequences come from an adult in good health.

The chain links TRBV27 to TRBJ2-2; D remains ambiguous. This CDR3 spans 16 amino acids. V was trimmed by 4 bases and J by 1 base, leaving 13 bases between them. Germline CDR1 MNHEY, CDR2 SMNVEV (reference sequence). The CDR3 spells CASSSIGRLNTGELFF. CDR3 coding DNA: TGTGCCAGCAGTTCTATTGGCCGATTGAACACCGGGGAGCTGTTTTTT.

V is TRBV4-2 and J is TRBJ1-2; D unresolved. The V and J ends lost 4 bases and 6 bases respectively, with 9 bases between them. The CDR3 is made up of 12 amino acids. Germline CDR1 is LGHNA and CDR2 is YNFKEQ. This chain's CDR3 is CASSRSRDGYTF. In DNA form, the CDR3 reads TGTGCCAGCAGCCGCTCGAGGGATGGCTACACCTTC.

The genes are TRBV7-9 and TRBJ2-1; unclear D gene. Germline V CDR1 and CDR2: SEHNR, FQNEAQ (reference sequence). The V and J ends lost 4 bases and 6 bases respectively, with 7 bases between them. CDR3 length: 12 residues. The CDR3 nucleotides read TGTGCCAGCAGCTCCGAGCGCAATGAGCAGTTCTTC. This translates into CASSSERNEQFF.